This T cell receptor (beta chain) was identified in a study of blood T cell repertoires in COVID-19. At the level of the study: COVID-19 samples from acute and convalescent phases originated in the United States, Italy and Spain.

The repertoire was sequenced with immunoSEQ multiplex PCR; TCRdb's copy has only in-frame clones and lacks some. The sample includes about 130,000 clones, more than 75% seen only once; the top ten take 2% to 2.5%. The V segment lost 3 bases and the J segment 1 base; nucleotides outside the gene matches: 12. The CDR3 is 18 amino acids. CDR1 and CDR2 from the germline V gene are SGDLS and YYNGEE. The receptor was derived from a man in his 70s with active COVID-19. Sequenced sample: peripheral blood. The chain links TRBV9 to TRBJ2-5; 10 nucleotides agree with TRBD2. The DNA for the CDR3 is TGTGCCAGCAGCGCGGCCTCTCCGGGACTAGCGTTCCAAGAGACCCAGTACTTC. It is translated as CASSAASPGLAFQETQYF.